Each of the 12 T cell receptor beta chains below was sequenced from the same sample in a study of OX40 agonist ivuxolimab in advanced cancers. Clones were read by immunoSEQ multiplex PCR, and TCRdb kept only the in-frame ones, dropping some. The sample holds 65,000 or so clones, 86% seen once. Here the sequenced sample was CD4+ or CD8+ T cells sorted from blood, taken in a trial of the OX40 agonist ivuxolimab. All receptors derive from an adult with an advanced solid tumor such as melanoma, head and neck, liver or kidney cancer.

J is TRBJ1-2 and V is TRBV7-2; D unclear. The V gene lost 2 bases and the J gene lost 1 base, with 8 bases spanning the gap. CDR1 is SGHTA, CDR2 FQGNSA, per germline. The CDR3 has 14 residues. For the CDR3, the DNA is TGTGCCAGCAGCTTATTCGGGATTAACTATGGCTACACCTTC. Its protein product is CASSLFGINYGYTF.

This chain connects TRBV7-3 to TRBJ1-5, with no clear D. V lost 0 bases and J lost 3, with 9 bases in between. The CDR3 has 15 amino acids. In germline, CDR1 is SGHTA, CDR2 FQGTGA. The CDR3 loop reads CASSLTREFNQPQHF. Written as DNA, the CDR3 is TGTGCCAGCAGCTTAACCCGCGAATTCAATCAGCCCCAGCATTTT.

The gene calls are TRBV19 and TRBJ2-2; 11 bases are shared with TRBD2. CDR1 LNHDA and CDR2 SQIVND come from the germline V gene (reference sequence). After removal of 3 bases from V and 8 bases from J, the junction contained 5 bases not matched to a gene. The CDR3 is 15 amino acids. Here the CDR3 reads CASSMGLADLGELFF. The CDR3 DNA follows: TGTGCCAGTAGTATGGGACTAGCGGACTTGGGGGAGCTGTTTTTT.

The V and J genes are TRBV7-2 and TRBJ2-7, with 12 bases fitting TRBD2. Trimming removed 5 bases from V and 0 bases from J; junction bases left unmatched: 5. This CDR3 region has 16 residues. Per germline, CDR1 SGHTA and CDR2 FQGNSA. The CDR3 sequence is CASSPGTSGPSYEQYF. As DNA, the CDR3 is TGTGCCAGCAGCCCGGGGACTAGCGGGCCCTCCTACGAGCAGTACTTC.

The table lists this clone with a few counts. This sequence joins TRBV6-5 and TRBJ2-7; D remains ambiguous. The V and J ends lost 10 bases and 0 bases respectively, with 13 bases between them. The CDR3 is 13 amino acids. Looked up from germline, CDR1 is MNHEY and CDR2 is SVGAGI. CDR3 in amino acids: CATPRRTSYEQYF. CDR3 bases: TGTGCCACCCCTCGGCGGACCTCCTACGAGCAGTACTTC.

V gene TRBV4-3 combines with J gene TRBJ1-4; a possible D gene is TRBD1 (5 bases). The CDR3 sequence is 14 residues long. The ends were cut back, 4 bases at V and 7 bases at J, with 13 bases in the middle. CDR1 and CDR2 (germline): LGHNA, YSLEER. The DNA for the CDR3 is TGCGCCAGCAGCCCTTTCCTCACAGGTGAAAAACTGTTTTTT. It specifies CASSPFLTGEKLFF.

This sequence joins TRBV13 and TRBJ1-6; TRBD1 agrees at 8 bases. The J segment lost 9 bases and the V segment lost 3 bases, leaving 4 bases of the junction unmatched. The CDR3 totals 14 residues. Looked up from germline, CDR1 is PRHDT and CDR2 is FYEKMQ (reference sequence). The CDR3 region has the DNA TGTGCCAGCAGCTTGACAGGGGATGGTTCACCCCTCCACTTT. Protein sequence: CASSLTGDGSPLHF.

The chain uses TRBV7-9 and TRBJ2-1, with D unclear. The length of the CDR3 is 15 residues. Germline V gene data show CDR1 as SEHNR and CDR2 as FQNEAQ (reference sequence). Trimming removed 1 base at V and 6 bases at J, with 13 bases between. This chain's CDR3 is CASSLGAVSGNEQFF. In DNA form, the CDR3 reads TGTGCCAGCAGCTTAGGGGCAGTTTCGGGCAATGAGCAGTTCTTC.

This clone was seen just once. The J gene is TRBJ2-7, the V gene TRBV9; no reliable D call. Germline CDR1 SGDLS, CDR2 YYNGEE. V was pared by 6 bases and J by 1 base, with 11 bases between. The length of the CDR3 is 13 residues. The CDR3 nucleotides are TGTGCCAGCACCCGTCCGGGTTCCTACGAGCAGTACTTC. Its protein is CASTRPGSYEQYF.

This clone occurred a few times. This chain links TRBV7-3 with TRBJ2-5; 13 nucleotides line up with TRBD2. Germline V lookup: CDR1 SGHTA, CDR2 FQGTGA. With V trimmed by 3 bases and J by 3 bases, 4 bases remained unmatched. This CDR3 has 16 amino acids. For the CDR3, the DNA is TGTGCCAGCAGCTTTCCCGGACTAGCGGGGGAAGAGACCCAGTACTTC. Translating it yields CASSFPGLAGEETQYF.

The chain uses TRBV12-5 and TRBJ2-1, with 13 positions matching TRBD2. This CDR3 spans 14 amino acids. V shed 5 bases, J shed 12 bases, and the junction held 7 bases outside the gene matches. Germline CDR1 is LGHNT and CDR2 is FRNRAP. The CDR3 loop is CASGPGLAGVRQFF. The CDR3, as DNA: TGTGCTAGTGGTCCCGGACTAGCGGGGGTTAGGCAGTTCTTC.

This chain joins TRBV7-2 and TRBJ1-2; TRBD1 matches at 8 bases. The CDR3 runs to 14 residues. Per germline, CDR1 SGHTA and CDR2 FQGNSA. With V trimmed by 1 base and J by 7 bases, 5 bases remained unmatched. CDR3 bases: TGTGCCAGCAGCTTAGACCTCAGGGGGCCTGGCTACACCTTC. This codes for CASSLDLRGPGYTF.